These T cell receptor beta chains were read from a single sample in a study of monozygotic twins with inflammatory bowel disease. TCRdb reprocessed the 5' RACE reads, keeping one entry per CDR3 protein, no DNA. In total, the table holds 140,000 to 150,000 distinct CDR3 sequences. The sample consisted of blood. Receptors originate from a human donor with ulcerative colitis or Crohn's disease, or a healthy co-twin of an affected twin (not recorded which). CDR3s include the opening cysteine and the closing phenylalanine or tryptophan.

CDR3 protein | J gene | V gene
CASSLGRGRGNQPQHF | TRBJ1-5 | TRBV5-6
CASSIGTSGRRETQYF | TRBJ2-5 | TRBV19
CSGQQGRSGNTIYF | TRBJ1-3 | TRBV20-1
CSARAADRAYEKLFF | TRBJ1-4 | TRBV20-1
CASSSGTGGPDEAFF | TRBJ1-1 | TRBV6-5
CVSSLGPGVGANVLTF | TRBJ2-6 | TRBV5-1
CASSSTRLTEAFF | TRBJ1-1 | TRBV7-8
CSVGGGRNSPLHF | TRBJ1-6 | TRBV29-1
CASSFRGGGFTEAFF | TRBJ1-1 | TRBV28
CAWSVSGQADEQFF | TRBJ2-1 | TRBV30
CASSYSRGTPGEQYF | TRBJ2-7 | TRBV6-5